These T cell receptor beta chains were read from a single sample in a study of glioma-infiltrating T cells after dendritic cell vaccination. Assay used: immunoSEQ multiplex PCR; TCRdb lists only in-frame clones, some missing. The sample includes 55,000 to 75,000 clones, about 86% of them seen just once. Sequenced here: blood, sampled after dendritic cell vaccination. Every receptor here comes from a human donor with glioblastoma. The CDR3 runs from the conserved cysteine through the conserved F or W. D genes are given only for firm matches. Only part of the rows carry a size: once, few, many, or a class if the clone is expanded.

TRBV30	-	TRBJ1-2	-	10	CAWSADGYTF	TGTGCCTGGAGTGCGGATGGCTACACCTTC
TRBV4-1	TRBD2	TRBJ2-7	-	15	CASSPFSGGGYEQYF	TGCGCCAGCAGCCCCTTTAGCGGGGGGGGCTACGAGCAGTACTTC
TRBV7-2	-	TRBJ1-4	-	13	CASSAQVLEKLFF	TGTGCCAGCAGCGCACAGGTCCTTGAAAAACTGTTTTTT
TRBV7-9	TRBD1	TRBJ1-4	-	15	CASSLVGQGQEKLFF	TGTGCCAGCAGCTTAGTGGGACAGGGTCAAGAAAAACTGTTTTTT
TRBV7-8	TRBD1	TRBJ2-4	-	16	CASSLTGNLAKNIQYF	TGTGCCAGCAGCCTGACAGGGAACTTAGCCAAAAACATTCAGTACTTC
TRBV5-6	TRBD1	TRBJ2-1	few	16	CASTRRGTGLYNEQFF	TGTGCCAGCACCCGAAGGGGGACAGGGCTCTACAATGAGCAGTTCTTC
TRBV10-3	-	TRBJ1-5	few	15	CATQGSGYSNQPQHF	TGTGCCACCCAGGGTTCTGGGTATAGCAATCAGCCCCAGCATTTT
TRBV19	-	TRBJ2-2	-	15	CASSLQPTGTGELFF	TGTGCCAGTAGTCTTCAGCCCACGGGCACCGGGGAGCTGTTTTTT
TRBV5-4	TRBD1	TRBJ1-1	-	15	CAISGTGGLSTEAFF	TGTGCCATCTCCGGGACAGGGGGCCTCTCGACTGAAGCTTTCTTT
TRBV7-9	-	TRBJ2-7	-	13	CASRNLKFYEQYF	TGTGCCAGCAGGAACTTGAAGTTTTACGAGCAGTACTTC
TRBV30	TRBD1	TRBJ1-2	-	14	CAWSEGARNYGYTF	TGTGCCTGGAGCGAGGGGGCCAGGAACTATGGCTACACCTTC
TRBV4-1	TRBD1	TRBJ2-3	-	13	CASSRDRGGTQYF	TGCGCCAGCAGCCGGGACAGAGGAGGTACGCAGTATTTT
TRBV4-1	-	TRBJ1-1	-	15	CASSPQGRTDGEAFF	TGCGCCAGCAGCCCTCAGGGCCGTACCGACGGAGAAGCTTTCTTT
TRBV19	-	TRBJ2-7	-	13	CASSGQPGGEQYF	TGTGCCAGTTCCGGACAGCCAGGCGGCGAGCAGTACTTC